Below, 24 T cell receptor beta chains from the same sample are listed, as sequenced in a study of blood T cell repertoires in COVID-19. Here immunoSEQ multiplex PCR was the method, and the copy in TCRdb shows in-frame clones only, minus some. The sample contains under 200,000 clones, 88% of which appear only once. Sequencing was carried out using peripheral blood. These TCRs come from a man aged 70-80 years with active or convalescent COVID-19.

The chain is built from TRBV12-2 and TRBJ1-2; the table assigns TRBD1, which was not confirmed against the DNA. TRBV12-2 has pseudogene status. The CDR3 spans 14 residues. CDR3 DNA sequence: TGTGCAAGTCGCGCCCCAGGGCAAAACTATGGCTACACCTTC. Amino acids: CASRAPGQNYGYTF.

The chain carries TRBV11-3 and TRBJ2-2; D is possibly TRBD2 (5 bases). Germline CDR1 SGHNT, CDR2 YENEEA. This CDR3 is built from 14 residues. The germline V and J ends were trimmed by 1 base and 4 bases, with 7 bases remaining between them. The CDR3: CASSLVGSTGELFF. In DNA, the CDR3 is TGTGCCAGCAGCTTAGTGGGGAGCACCGGGGAGCTGTTTTTT.

The V call is TRBV7-8, the J call TRBJ1-5; 7 bases map to TRBD1. In germline, CDR1 is SGHVS, CDR2 FQNEAQ. V shed 5 bases and J 0 bases; nucleotides not matched to a gene: 7. The CDR3 runs to 16 residues. CDR3 DNA sequence: TGTGCCAGCAGCCCGGGGACAGTTCATAGCAATCAGCCCCAGCATTTT. Translating gives CASSPGTVHSNQPQHF.

V gene TRBV2 combines with J gene TRBJ2-3, with D tentatively TRBD1 (5 bases). Trimming cost V 4 bases and J 13 bases, with 18 bases left between them. The V gene's germline CDR1 is SNHLY and CDR2 FYNNEI. The CDR3 has 13 amino acids. The CDR3 coding sequence is TGTGCCAGCAGTGGGGGTAGGGGCGATTCAAAGTATTTT. As protein: CASSGGRGDSKYF.

J is TRBJ2-7 and V is TRBV6-5; no clear D. From germline, CDR1 is MNHEY and CDR2 SVGAGI. The CDR3 is made up of 14 amino acids. Trimming took 5 bases from V and 2 from J, leaving 13 bases between them. Here the CDR3 reads CASSTPRSTYEQYF. The DNA for the CDR3 is TGTGCCAGCAGTACCCCTCGGTCGACCTACGAGCAGTACTTC.

The V call is TRBV7-7, the J call TRBJ2-7; 8 bases line up with TRBD2. The junction had 9 bases not matched to a gene; V was cut back by 5 bases and J by 3 bases. The germline gives CDR1 SSHAT, CDR2 FNYEAQ (reference sequence). CDR3 size: 15 residues. DNA for the CDR3: TGTGCCAGCAGCCCCGCGGGGGGCGCAAACTACGAGCAGTACTTC. This gives the protein CASSPAGGANYEQYF.

V and J are TRBV6-6 and TRBJ1-5, with a weak D call TRBD1 (6 bases). The CDR3 is made up of 14 amino acids. Looked up from germline, CDR1 is MNHNY and CDR2 is SVGAGI (reference sequence). V lost 2 bases and J lost 6, with 11 bases in between. This CDR3 is CASSYDTGSQPQHF. The CDR3, as DNA: TGTGCCAGCAGTTACGACACAGGGAGTCAGCCCCAGCATTTT.

This clone was observed a single time. The chain uses TRBV9 and TRBJ2-2; 7 nucleotides match TRBD1. V shed 10 bases, J shed 0 bases, and the junction held 6 bases outside the gene matches. There are 14 residues in the CDR3. Germline CDR1 is SGDLS and CDR2 is YYNGEE. As DNA, the CDR3 is TGTGCCTCTGGACAGGCACCGAACACCGGGGAGCTGTTTTTT. Protein product: CASGQAPNTGELFF.

This clone was seen a few times. The chain has TRBV6-5 and TRBJ2-3; no clear D gene. There are 14 residues in the CDR3. V shed 3 bases and J shed 2 bases, with 9 bases lying between them. Germline V CDR1 and CDR2: MNHEY, SVGAGI. The CDR3 nucleotides are TGTGCCAGCAGTTATAACAGAATCACAGATACGCAGTATTTT. As protein: CASSYNRITDTQYF.

This rearrangement joins TRBV7-9 to TRBJ2-1, with D unresolved. CDR3 length: 12 residues. CDR1 and CDR2 from the germline V gene are SEHNR and FQNEAQ (reference sequence). The ends were cut back, 5 bases at V and 3 bases at J, with 5 bases in the middle. CDR3 DNA sequence: TGTGCCAGCAGCCGGAGCTACAATGAGCAGTTCTTC. Translation: CASSRSYNEQFF.

The chain employs TRBV9 and TRBJ2-7, with D possibly being TRBD1 (5 bases). Germline V gene sequence: CDR1 SGDLS, CDR2 YYNGEE. Trimming removed 4 bases at V and 2 bases at J, with 19 bases between. This CDR3 comprises 16 residues. The CDR3 coding sequence is TGTGCCAGCAGCTCGCACCCCTCACCAGGGACCTACGAGCAGTACTTC. This gives the protein CASSSHPSPGTYEQYF.

The V call is TRBV5-1, the J call TRBJ2-1, with TRBD2 as a possible D gene (6 bases). V lost 9 bases, J lost 5 bases, and 12 bases lay in between. This CDR3 is built from 12 residues. Germline V CDR1 and CDR2: SGHRS, YFSETQ. CDR3 nucleotides: TGCGCCACCACTAGCCCAGACAATGAGCAGTTCTTC. Its translation is CATTSPDNEQFF.

The chain combines TRBV28 with TRBJ1-5; TRBD1 matches at 7 bases. The CDR3 totals 14 residues. CDR1 MDHEN and CDR2 SYDVKM come from the germline V gene. Unmatched junction bases numbered 2, after V lost 6 bases and J lost 0 bases. The CDR3 nucleotides read TGTGCCAGCAGGCAGGGGGGTAGCAATCAGCCCCAGCATTTT. Translated: CASRQGGSNQPQHF. The entire variable domain, with the rest obtained from reference TRBV28 and TRBJ1-5, is as follows: DVKVTQSSRYLVKRTGEKVFLECVQDMDHENMFWYRQDPGLGLRLIYFSYDVKMKEKGDIPEGYSVSREKKERFSLILESASTNQTSMYLCASRQGGSNQPQHFGDGTRLSIL.

The chain links TRBV6-5 to TRBJ1-6, with D possibly TRBD1 on 6 matching bases. This CDR3 contains 15 residues. Germline CDR1 and CDR2: MNHEY and SVGAGI. V was clipped by 8 bases and J by 7 bases, with 18 bases between them. The CDR3 DNA sequence: TGTGCCAGCTCCCCTGAGGGGGGGGGAAATTCACCCCTCCACTTT. Encoded protein: CASSPEGGGNSPLHF.

This clone was observed a few times. The chain recombines TRBV4-1 with TRBJ2-1; D may be TRBD2 (6 bases). CDR1 is MGHRA and CDR2 is YSYEKL in the germline V gene. V was pared by 4 bases and J by 10 bases, with 23 bases between. This CDR3 region has 16 residues. In nucleotides, the CDR3 is TGCGCCAGCAGCCCTCTACCAACCCGGGGGATCGGGGAGCAGTTCTTC. Translating it yields CASSPLPTRGIGEQFF.

The chain couples TRBV6-1 to TRBJ2-2; TRBD2 matches at 14 bases. The germline V gene has CDR1 MNHNS and CDR2 SASEGT. CDR3 length equals 18 residues. With V trimmed by 4 bases and J by 7 bases, 11 bases remained unmatched. This CDR3 is CASSGTEGLAGVYGELFF. The CDR3 DNA follows: TGTGCCAGCAGTGGGACCGAGGGACTAGCGGGAGTATACGGGGAGCTGTTTTTT.

Only a few counts were recorded for this clone. The chain couples TRBV10-1 to TRBJ2-3; D unclear. Per the germline V gene, CDR1 is WNHNN and CDR2 is SYGVQD (reference sequence). V gave up 4 bases and J gave up 0 bases, with 8 bases separating them. CDR3 length: 14 residues. The CDR3 sequence: CASSGGGSTDTQYF. In DNA form, the CDR3 reads TGCGCCAGCAGTGGAGGTGGTAGCACAGATACGCAGTATTTT.

This chain uses TRBV19 with TRBJ1-5; D might be TRBD1 (5 bases). The CDR3 sequence is 16 residues long. With 3 bases removed from V and 5 bases from J, the gap between germline ends came to 17 bases. CDR1 is LNHDA, CDR2 SQIVND, per germline (reference sequence). The CDR3 bases are TGTGCCAGTAGTATGGTGGGGGGGTATCGCGATCAGCCCCAGCATTTT. It translates to CASSMVGGYRDQPQHF.

The chain is built from TRBV13 and TRBJ2-3, with 12 nucleotides matching TRBD2. There are 17 residues in the CDR3. With 5 bases clipped from V and 1 base from J, the junction kept 7 bases outside the gene matches. Germline CDR1 PRHDT, CDR2 FYEKMQ (reference sequence). The CDR3 sequence is CASSPGRLAGGTDTQYF. Written as DNA, the CDR3 is TGTGCCAGCAGCCCAGGGAGACTAGCGGGGGGCACAGATACGCAGTATTTT.

This clone was observed a single time. The chain uses TRBV5-1 and TRBJ2-5; 8 bases are a match to TRBD1. This CDR3 comprises 15 residues. Germline lookup yields CDR1 SGHRS and CDR2 YFSETQ. The V segment lost 1 base and the J segment 4 bases; nucleotides outside the gene matches: 6. The CDR3 reads CASSLWTGYRETQYF. CDR3 DNA: TGCGCCAGCAGCTTGTGGACAGGGTACCGAGAGACCCAGTACTTC.

This clone has just a few counts. The chain couples TRBV29-1 to TRBJ2-7; unclear D gene. V was clipped by 6 bases and J by 5 bases, with 8 bases between them. Germline V gene lookup returns CDR1 SQVTM and CDR2 ANQGSEA. CDR3 length: 10 amino acids. The chain's CDR3 is CSVRVHEQYF. For the CDR3, the DNA is TGCAGCGTCCGTGTTCACGAGCAGTACTTC.

This chain joins TRBV3-1 (or the pseudogene TRBV3-2) and TRBJ1-1, with D perhaps matching TRBD1 (5 bases). Per germline, CDR1 LGHDT and CDR2 YNNKEL (reference sequence). The CDR3 spans 15 residues. The V gene lost 0 bases and the J gene lost 10 bases, with 18 bases spanning the gap. The CDR3 region is CASSQDPAGFNGAFF. The CDR3 region has the DNA TGTGCCAGCAGCCAAGATCCCGCAGGGTTTAATGGAGCTTTCTTT.

This clone was seen just once. This rearrangement joins TRBV2 to TRBJ2-5; TRBD1 matches at 8 bases. V was pared by 2 bases and J by 5 bases, with 7 bases of the junction left unmatched. Germline values: CDR1 SNHLY, CDR2 FYNNEI. CDR3 size: 15 residues. CDR3: CASSEWAGGGETQYF. CDR3 sequence (DNA): TGTGCCAGCAGTGAATGGGCAGGGGGCGGGGAGACCCAGTACTTC. Combining the CDR3 with reference TRBV2 and TRBJ2-5 gives the whole variable domain EPEVTQTPSHQVTQMGQEVILRCVPISNHLYFYWYRQILGQKVEFLVSFYNNEISEKSEIFDDQFSVERPDGSNFTLKIRSTKLEDSAMYFCASSEWAGGGETQYFGPGTRLLVL.

This chain uses TRBV30 with TRBJ1-1; D ambiguous. Germline V gives CDR1 GTSNPN, CDR2 SVGIG (reference sequence). V shed 5 bases and J shed 1 base, with 11 bases lying between them. CDR3 length equals 13 residues. Written as DNA, the CDR3 is TGTGCCTGGTTCGGAGCCCGGAACACTGAAGCTTTCTTT. This sequence encodes CAWFGARNTEAFF. Based on the CDR3 plus reference TRBV30 and TRBJ1-1, the full variable domain is SQTIHQWPATLVQPVGSPLSLECTVEGTSNPNLYWYRQAAGRGLQLLFYSVGIGQISSEVPQNLSASRPQDRQFILSSKKLLLSDSGFYLCAWFGARNTEAFFGQGTRLTVV.